The 27 T cell receptor beta chains in this list originate from one sample, sequenced in a study of technical replicates of blood from a few donors. The repertoire was sequenced with immunoSEQ multiplex PCR; TCRdb's copy has only in-frame clones and lacks some. This table holds some 87,000 clones, approximately 97% found once. Input material: T cells isolated from PBMCs. These receptors originate from a human donor in good health.

V usage is TRBV30 and J usage is TRBJ1-1; D unresolved. The CDR3 extends over 13 amino acids. V was clipped by 2 bases and J by 6 bases, with 13 bases between them. The germline V gene has CDR1 GTSNPN and CDR2 SVGIG (reference sequence). The CDR3 nucleotides are TGTGCCTGGAGTCTACCGGTTGTATCTGAAGCTTTCTTT. It codes for CAWSLPVVSEAFF.

The chain recombines TRBV4-1 with TRBJ2-7, with 7 bases that match TRBD1. With V trimmed by 1 base and J by 1 base, 1 base remained unmatched. The germline V gene encodes CDR1 MGHRA and CDR2 YSYEKL. The CDR3 runs 14 residues. The CDR3 region is CASSQGDSSYEQYF. CDR3 nucleotides: TGCGCCAGCAGCCAAGGGGACAGTTCCTACGAGCAGTACTTC.

The chain links TRBV6-5 to TRBJ2-5; 7 bases agree with TRBD1. Germline V gene sequence: CDR1 MNHEY, CDR2 SVGAGI. The trim removed 0 bases at V and 2 bases at J, leaving 6 bases unmatched. This CDR3 comprises 16 residues. The CDR3 loop is CASSYSISGQQETQYF. The CDR3 DNA follows: TGTGCCAGCAGTTACTCGATTTCGGGACAGCAAGAGACCCAGTACTTC.

The chain combines TRBV6-4 with TRBJ1-1, with a tentative D call TRBD1 (5 bases). CDR1 and CDR2 from the germline V gene are MRHNA and SNTAGT. V lost 6 bases, J lost 4 bases, and 15 bases lay in between. The CDR3 runs to 14 residues. CDR3 in amino acids: CASSRVSGGTEAFF. In nucleotides, the CDR3 is TGTGCCAGCAGCCGAGTGTCGGGGGGCACTGAAGCTTTCTTT.

The CDR3 here is CASSLDWTGLQETQYF. CDR3 nucleotide sequence: TGCGCCAGCAGCTTGGATTGGACAGGGCTCCAAGAGACCCAGTACTTC. The chain carries TRBV5-1 and TRBJ2-5, with 8 bases aligning to TRBD1. CDR1 SGHRS and CDR2 YFSETQ come from the germline V gene. The V and J ends lost 0 bases and 1 base, in that order; junction bases with no gene match: 5. This CDR3 is 16 amino acids long.

The rearrangement links TRBV6-5 to TRBJ2-7; the D is unclear. In germline, CDR1 is MNHEY, CDR2 SVGAGI. Trimming took off 5 bases at V and 5 bases at J, with 13 bases between the two ends. CDR3 length: 13 residues. CDR3 in amino acids: CASSKNSEDEQYF. The CDR3 DNA is TGTGCCAGCAGTAAAAATTCAGAGGACGAGCAGTACTTC.

CDR3 protein: CASSPGGTDTQYF. DNA of the CDR3: TGTGCCAGCAGCCCCGGGGGGACAGATACGCAGTATTTT. This rearrangement joins TRBV5-6 to TRBJ2-3, with TRBD2 identical over 7 bases. After removal of 4 bases from V and 3 bases from J, the junction contained 2 bases not matched to a gene. CDR1 is SGHDT, CDR2 YYEEEE, per germline. CDR3 length: 13 amino acids.

The V gene is TRBV27, the J gene TRBJ1-1; 8 bases fit TRBD1. The germline gives CDR1 MNHEY, CDR2 SMNVEV (reference sequence). This CDR3 contains 18 residues. Trimming removed 1 base from V and 1 base from J; junction bases left unmatched: 11. Here the CDR3 DNA reads TGTGCCAGCAGTTTATTCGGCGTCGCGGGACAGGCGAACACTGAAGCTTTCTTT. Protein sequence: CASSLFGVAGQANTEAFF.

The rearrangement uses TRBV6-1 and TRBJ2-7, with D tentatively TRBD1 (6 bases). Per the germline V gene, CDR1 is MNHNS and CDR2 is SASEGT. The CDR3 spans 14 residues. Trimming shortened V by 6 bases and J by 5 bases, and 17 bases separated the two germline ends. CDR3: CASRDREQRHEQYF. The CDR3 region has the DNA TGTGCCAGCAGGGACAGAGAGCAACGACACGAGCAGTACTTC.

This sequence joins TRBV25-1 and TRBJ2-6, with D hard to call. Germline V gene sequence: CDR1 MGHDK, CDR2 SYGVNS. The CDR3 loop spans 16 amino acids. Trimming took 4 bases from V and 0 from J, leaving 10 bases between them. CDR3 DNA: TGTGCCAGCAGTGCTAATCAGGTCTCTGGGGCCAACGTCCTGACTTTC. This codes for CASSANQVSGANVLTF.

The J gene is TRBJ2-1, the V gene TRBV5-1; 8 nucleotides align to TRBD1. Trimming at V came to 4 bases and at J to 8 bases, leaving 14 bases not matched to a gene. The CDR3 is 16 residues long. Looked up from germline, CDR1 is SGHRS and CDR2 is YFSETQ. For the CDR3, the DNA is TGCGCCAGCAGCCGTACGACAGGGGACCCCCGGGATGAGCAGTTCTTC. It encodes CASSRTTGDPRDEQFF. Filled out from reference TRBV5-1 and TRBJ2-1, the complete variable domain reads KAGVTQTPRYLIKTRGQQVTLSCSPISGHRSVSWYQQTPGQGLQFLFEYFSETQRNKGNFPGRFSGRQFSNSRSEMNVSTLELGDSALYLCASSRTTGDPRDEQFFGPGTRLTVL.

This chain uses TRBV9 with TRBJ2-2; TRBD2 aligns across 15 bases. The CDR3 consists of 20 residues. The ends lost 3 bases at V and 3 bases at J; junction bases unmatched: 12. The V gene's germline CDR1 is SGDLS and CDR2 YYNGEE. The DNA of the CDR3 is TGTGCCAGCAGCGCCTCGGGACTAGCGGGAGGATGGGGTGACACCGGGGAGCTGTTTTTT. Translating it yields CASSASGLAGGWGDTGELFF.

The chain carries TRBV19 and TRBJ1-1; D is perhaps TRBD1 (5 bases). CDR1 is LNHDA and CDR2 is SQIVND in the germline V gene (reference sequence). V dropped 5 bases and J dropped 1 base, with 8 bases sitting between them. The CDR3 sequence is 13 residues long. CDR3: CASSSGQNTEAFF. CDR3 sequence (DNA): TGTGCCAGTAGTTCAGGACAGAACACTGAAGCTTTCTTT.

This rearrangement joins TRBV5-1 to TRBJ1-1, with 11 bases that match TRBD1. The CDR3 has 17 residues. V lost 4 bases, J lost 4 bases, and 12 bases stayed unmatched. In germline, CDR1 is SGHRS, CDR2 YFSETQ. CDR3 protein: CASSIAGTGGWGTEAFF. CDR3 sequence (DNA): TGCGCCAGCAGCATTGCCGGGACAGGGGGTTGGGGCACTGAAGCTTTCTTT.

This chain uses TRBV2 with TRBJ1-3; TRBD1 agrees at 9 bases. Germline V gives CDR1 SNHLY, CDR2 FYNNEI. The V segment lost 5 bases and the J segment 3 bases; nucleotides outside the gene matches: 5. This CDR3 contains 15 residues. This CDR3 is CASSLQGAYGNTIYF. The CDR3 DNA reads TGTGCCAGCAGTCTACAGGGGGCTTATGGAAACACCATATATTTT. The variable domain in full, completed from reference TRBV2 and TRBJ1-3, reads EPEVTQTPSHQVTQMGQEVILRCVPISNHLYFYWYRQILGQKVEFLVSFYNNEISEKSEIFDDQFSVERPDGSNFTLKIRSTKLEDSAMYFCASSLQGAYGNTIYFGEGSWLTVV.

The chain combines TRBV30 with TRBJ2-2, with D perhaps TRBD2 (5 bases). Trimming pared 6 bases from V and 4 bases from J, leaving 12 bases between. Germline V gene data show CDR1 as GTSNPN and CDR2 as SVGIG (reference sequence). The CDR3 loop spans 13 amino acids. The CDR3 nucleotides read TGTGCCTGCGCGGAGGTCCCCACCGGGGAGCTGTTTTTT. Residues: CACAEVPTGELFF. The variable domain in full, completed from reference TRBV30 and TRBJ2-2, reads SQTIHQWPATLVQPVGSPLSLECTVEGTSNPNLYWYRQAAGRGLQLLFYSVGIGQISSEVPQNLSASRPQDRQFILSSKKLLLSDSGFYLCACAEVPTGELFFGEGSRLTVL.

The J gene is TRBJ1-5, the V gene TRBV6-1, with 8 positions matching TRBD1. With 6 bases clipped from V and 6 bases from J, the junction kept 10 bases outside the gene matches. CDR3 length: 15 amino acids. Looked up from germline, CDR1 is MNHNS and CDR2 is SASEGT. This CDR3 reads CASRKQGEGGQPQHF. In DNA form, the CDR3 reads TGTGCCAGCAGAAAACAGGGGGAAGGAGGTCAGCCCCAGCATTTT.

The chain couples TRBV28 to TRBJ2-1; D unclear. The V gene lost 1 base and the J gene lost 6 bases, with 7 bases spanning the gap. CDR1 and CDR2 from the germline V gene are MDHEN and SYDVKM. CDR3 length equals 13 residues. CDR3: CASSLSPVNEQFF. CDR3 coding DNA: TGTGCCAGCAGTTTATCCCCAGTCAATGAGCAGTTCTTC.

J is TRBJ1-4 and V is TRBV4-1; D perhaps matches TRBD1 (6 bases). CDR3 size: 19 residues. The V end was cut by 1 base, the J end by 7 bases, with 25 bases between. Germline CDR1 and CDR2: MGHRA and YSYEKL. The CDR3: CASSQAHGRGKMASEKLFF. In DNA, the CDR3 is TGCGCCAGCAGCCAAGCACATGGGAGGGGGAAGATGGCCAGTGAAAAACTGTTTTTT.

The gene calls are TRBV6-5 and TRBJ2-3; D may be TRBD2 (5 bases). Trimming shortened V by 2 bases and J by 5 bases, and 17 bases separated the two germline ends. From germline, CDR1 is MNHEY and CDR2 SVGAGI. CDR3 length equals 16 residues. The CDR3 nucleotides are TGTGCCAGCAGTTACACCCCGGATGGGAGAGGAGATACGCAGTATTTT. Its translation is CASSYTPDGRGDTQYF.

In its sample, this clone was seen once. This sequence joins TRBV7-7 and TRBJ2-7, with TRBD2 matching over 14 bases. Germline loops: CDR1 SSHAT, CDR2 FNYEAQ (reference sequence). The CDR3 extends over 13 amino acids. CDR3 sequence (DNA): TGTGCTGGAAGACTAGCGGGGGGGCGGGAGCAGTACTTC. Its translation is CAGRLAGGREQYF.

The J gene is TRBJ1-2, the V gene TRBV7-9, with D uncertain. CDR1 is SEHNR, CDR2 FQNEAQ, per germline (reference sequence). The CDR3 has 18 residues. V lost 5 bases, J lost 3 bases, and 25 bases lay in between. The CDR3 is CASSHDWFWAKTDYGYTF. The CDR3 nucleotides read TGTGCCAGCAGCCACGATTGGTTTTGGGCAAAAACTGACTATGGCTACACCTTC.

This clone was observed a single time. The genes are TRBV27 and TRBJ1-5, with D perhaps TRBD1 (5 bases). The CDR3 covers 15 residues. Trimming stripped 0 bases from V and 6 bases from J, with 12 bases between. Germline V lookup: CDR1 MNHEY, CDR2 SMNVEV (reference sequence). CDR3 DNA sequence: TGTGCCAGCAGTTTATCGTGGGGGGTTGGTCAGCCCCAGCATTTT. Protein: CASSLSWGVGQPQHF.

In DNA form, the CDR3 reads TGTGCCAGCACCGTTGGACAGGGTCGGAACGAGCAGTACTTC. Protein sequence: CASTVGQGRNEQYF. The chain has TRBV7-2 and TRBJ2-7, with 8 bases that match TRBD1. J was trimmed by 5 bases and V by 7 bases; bases with no gene match: 10. The CDR3 is made up of 14 amino acids. Germline V gene lookup returns CDR1 SGHTA and CDR2 FQGNSA.

This rearrangement joins TRBV29-1 to TRBJ2-1; D ambiguous. The CDR3 covers 11 residues. With 4 bases removed from V and 9 bases from J, the gap between germline ends came to 10 bases. Germline V lookup: CDR1 SQVTM, CDR2 ANQGSEA. The CDR3 loop reads CSVVTVIEQFF. For the CDR3, the DNA is TGCAGCGTTGTAACGGTGATTGAGCAGTTCTTC.

CDR3 in DNA: TGCGCCAGCAGCCAAGATCCCTCTTCCACAGATACGCAGTATTTT. It is translated as CASSQDPSSTDTQYF. The gene calls are TRBV4-1 and TRBJ2-3; no reliable D call. There are 15 residues in the CDR3. In germline, CDR1 is MGHRA, CDR2 YSYEKL. Trimming cost V 0 bases and J 2 bases, with 9 bases left between them.

This chain uses TRBV11-3 with TRBJ1-1; D is possibly TRBD1 (6 bases). Germline CDR1 is SGHNT and CDR2 is YENEEA. V lost 5 bases and J lost 3, with 10 bases in between. This CDR3 region has 13 residues. CDR3 amino acids: CASSPRQDTEAFF. The CDR3 DNA follows: TGTGCCAGCAGCCCCCGACAGGACACTGAAGCTTTCTTT.